The rows below give T cell receptor beta chains drawn from one sample of a study of cytomegalovirus exposure and HLA in healthy donors. Sequenced by immunoSEQ multiplex PCR; TCRdb stores in-frame clones only, minus some. This sample has over 100,000 clones, with 65% to 75% found just once. Sample: PBMCs. All receptors derive from a man aged 30 to 39 in good health and CMV-seropositive. Each CDR3 is given with its conserved first and last residue. D genes are given only for firm matches. Rows give clone size only sometimes, using once, few, many, or a class for an expanded clone.

d_call	v_call	clone_size	j_call	cdr3_nt	cdr3_aa
TRBD1	TRBV5-1	-	TRBJ2-7	TGCGCCAGCAGCAGCGGGACAGGGACGTACGAGCAGTACTTC	CASSSGTGTYEQYF
TRBD2	TRBV11-2	-	TRBJ2-7	TGTGCCAGCAGCATAGCGGGGGTTACCTATAACCACGAGCAGTACTTC	CASSIAGVTYNHEQYF
TRBD2	TRBV11-3	-	TRBJ2-7	TGTGCCAGCAGCACCACGGGGGGGAATTTCGGCGAGCAGTACTTC	CASSTTGGNFGEQYF
TRBD2	TRBV9	-	TRBJ2-3	TGTGCCAGCAGCGCACCCGGGACTAGCGGCGTCACAGATACGCAGTATTTT	CASSAPGTSGVTDTQYF
-	TRBV29-1	-	TRBJ2-3	TGCAGCGTCCGAGAAGGGGGCACAGATACGCAGTATTTT	CSVREGGTDTQYF
TRBD1	TRBV12-5	-	TRBJ1-5	TGTGCTAGTGGTTTGGACAGGGGGCAAGGTTTGTATAGCAATCAGCCCCAGCATTTT	CASGLDRGQGLYSNQPQHF
TRBD1	TRBV2	-	TRBJ1-2	TGTGCCAGCAGTGGGACAGGGACATTCGACTATGGCTACACCTTC	CASSGTGTFDYGYTF
-	TRBV2	-	TRBJ2-4	TGTGCCAGCAGTGCCCTCTATACCAAAAACATTCAGTACTTC	CASSALYTKNIQYF
-	TRBV6-8	-	TRBJ1-2	TGTGCCAGCAGGAGGATATCGATCTTCTATGGCTACACCTTC	CASRRISIFYGYTF
-	TRBV6-1	-	TRBJ2-7	TGTGCCAGCAGTATCGCACTGACCTACGAGCAGTACTTC	CASSIALTYEQYF
-	TRBV4-3	-	TRBJ1-1	TGCGCCAGCAGCCAACGGCCGGGTTTAACTGAAGCTTTCTTT	CASSQRPGLTEAFF
-	TRBV4-3	-	TRBJ1-2	TGCGCCAGCAGCCAAGGGGCGGGCTACACCTTC	CASSQGAGYTF
-	TRBV4-1	-	TRBJ1-3	TGCGCCAGCAGCCAAGGAGACTCAGAGGCGGGAAACACCATATATTTT	CASSQGDSEAGNTIYF
-	TRBV7-2	-	TRBJ2-7	TGTGCCAGCAGGCAGACGGGGGGCCACGAGCAGTACTTC	CASRQTGGHEQYF
TRBD1	TRBV6-5	-	TRBJ2-7	TGTGCCAGCAGTTTGCAGGGGGCTACCTACGAGCAGTACTTC	CASSLQGATYEQYF
TRBD2	TRBV10-3	-	TRBJ2-1	TGTGCCATCAGTGAGTCGATGAAGAATAGCGGGGGGGCAGGCTACAATGAGCAGTTCTTC	CAISESMKNSGGAGYNEQFF
-	TRBV30	once	TRBJ1-4	TGTGCCTGGAGTTCGGGGGTGGGCGAAAAACTGTTTTTT	CAWSSGVGEKLFF
TRBD2	TRBV6-1	once	TRBJ2-1	TGTGCCAGCAGTGCGTTGACTAGCGGAGGCAATGAGCAGTTCTTC	CASSALTSGGNEQFF
TRBD2	TRBV28	-	TRBJ2-1	TGTGCCACCTCGACCCTAGGACTAGCGGGGGCCACTTCCTACAATGAGCAGTTCTTC	CATSTLGLAGATSYNEQFF
-	TRBV27	-	TRBJ2-5	TGTGCCAGCAGTCCGAGCTTTCCTTCGGCCCAGTACTTC	CASSPSFPSAQYF
-	TRBV6-6	-	TRBJ1-3	TGTGCCAGCAGTTTTTCAGACACCATATATTTT	CASSFSDTIYF
-	TRBV11-2	few	TRBJ1-3	TGTGCCAGCAGCTCTCCAGACTTATACCGCTCTGGAAACACCATATATTTT	CASSSPDLYRSGNTIYF
-	TRBV19	-	TRBJ1-1	TGTGCCAGTAGTGCTCATGACGGGTTGAACACTGAAGCTTTCTTT	CASSAHDGLNTEAFF
TRBD2	TRBV2	-	TRBJ2-3	TGTGCCAGCAGGAGACTAGCGGGGGGCACAGATACGCAGTATTTT	CASRRLAGGTDTQYF
TRBD2	TRBV7-6	-	TRBJ2-7	TGTGCCAGCAGCCTCGAGGGGCGGGGGGGCGGCTACGAGCAGTACTTC	CASSLEGRGGGYEQYF
TRBD2	TRBV6-5	-	TRBJ2-5	TGTGCCAGCAAGCGGGACGCAAGGGAGACCCAGTACTTC	CASKRDARETQYF
TRBD1	TRBV19	many	TRBJ1-1	TGTGCCAGTAGTGACCTCGGGACAGGGGAGAACACTGAAGCTTTCTTT	CASSDLGTGENTEAFF
-	TRBV10-3	-	TRBJ1-5	TGTGCCATCAGTGAGTCGGAGGGTCAGCCCCAGCATTTT	CAISESEGQPQHF
TRBD1	TRBV4-2	-	TRBJ1-4	TGTGCCAGCAGAGGTCCCGACAGGGATAATGAAAAACTGTTTTTT	CASRGPDRDNEKLFF
TRBD1	TRBV7-9	-	TRBJ1-1	TGTGCCAGCAGCTCCCGACAGGGATCGAACACTGAAGCTTTCTTT	CASSSRQGSNTEAFF
TRBD1	TRBV5-4	once	TRBJ2-5	TGTGCCAGCAGCTTACAGGGGGCCTGGGAGACCCAGTACTTC	CASSLQGAWETQYF
TRBD1	TRBV11-2	-	TRBJ1-2	TGTGCCAGCAGCCCTGCGGACAGGGCGAACTATGGCTACACCTTC	CASSPADRANYGYTF
-	TRBV5-4	-	TRBJ1-4	TGCGCCAGCAGCCCCAGCGGGGACACGTACAATGAAAAACTGTTTTTT	CASSPSGDTYNEKLFF
-	TRBV7-6	few	TRBJ1-1	TGTGCCAGCAGCTTGGACACTATGAACACTGAAGCTTTCTTT	CASSLDTMNTEAFF
TRBD1	TRBV2	once	TRBJ2-7	TGTGCCAGCAGGGAACAGGGGATAGGGCAGTACTTC	CASREQGIGQYF